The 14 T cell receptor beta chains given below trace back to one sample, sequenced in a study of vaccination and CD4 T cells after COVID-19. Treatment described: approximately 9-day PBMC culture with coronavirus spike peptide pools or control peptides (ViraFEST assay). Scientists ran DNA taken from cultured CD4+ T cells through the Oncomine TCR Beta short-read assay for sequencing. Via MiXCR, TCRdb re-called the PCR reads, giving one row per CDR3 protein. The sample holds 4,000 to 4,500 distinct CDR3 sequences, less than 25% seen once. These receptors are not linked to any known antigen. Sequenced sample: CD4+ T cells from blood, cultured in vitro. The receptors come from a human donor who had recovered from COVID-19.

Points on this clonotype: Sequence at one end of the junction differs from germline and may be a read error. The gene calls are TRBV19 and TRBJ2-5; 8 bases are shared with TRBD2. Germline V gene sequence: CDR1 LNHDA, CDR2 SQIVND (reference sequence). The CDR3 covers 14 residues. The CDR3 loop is CASSRLANKEPQYF. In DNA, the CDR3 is TGTGCCAGTAGTCGACTAGCGAATAAAGAGCCCCAGTACTTC. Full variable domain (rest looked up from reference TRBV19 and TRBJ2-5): DGGITQSPKYLFRKEGQNVTLSCEQNLNHDAMYWYRQDPGQGLRLIYYSQIVNDFQKGDIAEGYSVSREKKESFPLTVTSAQKNPTAFYLCASSRLANKEPQYFGPGTRLLVL.

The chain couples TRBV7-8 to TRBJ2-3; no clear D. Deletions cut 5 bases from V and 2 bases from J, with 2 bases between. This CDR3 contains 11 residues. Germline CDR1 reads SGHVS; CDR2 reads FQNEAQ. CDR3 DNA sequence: TGTGCCAGCAGCCTCACAGATACGCAGTATTTT. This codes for CASSLTDTQYF.

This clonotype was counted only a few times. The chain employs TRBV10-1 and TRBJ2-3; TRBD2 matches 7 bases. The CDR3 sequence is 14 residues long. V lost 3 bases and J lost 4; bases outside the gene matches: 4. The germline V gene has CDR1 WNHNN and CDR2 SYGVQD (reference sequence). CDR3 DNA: TGCGCCAGCAGTGACCGGGGAGGGGCAGATACGCAGTATTTT. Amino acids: CASSDRGGADTQYF.

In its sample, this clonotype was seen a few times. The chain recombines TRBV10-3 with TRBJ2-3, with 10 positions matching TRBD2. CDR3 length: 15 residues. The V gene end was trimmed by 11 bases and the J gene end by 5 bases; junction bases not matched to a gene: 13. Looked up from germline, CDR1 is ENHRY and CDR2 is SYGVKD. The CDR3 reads CACREGTSAGDTQYF. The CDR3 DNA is TGTGCCTGCAGAGAGGGGACTAGCGCTGGAGATACGCAGTATTTT.

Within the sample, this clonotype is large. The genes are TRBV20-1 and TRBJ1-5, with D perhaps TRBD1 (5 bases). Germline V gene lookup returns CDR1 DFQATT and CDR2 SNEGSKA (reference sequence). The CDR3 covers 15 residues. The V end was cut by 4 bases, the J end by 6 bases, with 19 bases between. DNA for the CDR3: TGCAGTGCTACTGACGTCGGGGGTGGGAGTCAGCCCCAGCATTTT. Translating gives CSATDVGGGSQPQHF.

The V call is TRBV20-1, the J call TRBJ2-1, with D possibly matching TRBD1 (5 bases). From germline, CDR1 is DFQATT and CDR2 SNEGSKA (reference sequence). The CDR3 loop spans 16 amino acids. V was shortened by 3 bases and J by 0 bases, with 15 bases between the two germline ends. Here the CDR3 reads CSASVGPGLSYNEQFF. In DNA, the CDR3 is TGCAGTGCTAGCGTGGGTCCAGGGCTCTCCTACAATGAGCAGTTCTTC.

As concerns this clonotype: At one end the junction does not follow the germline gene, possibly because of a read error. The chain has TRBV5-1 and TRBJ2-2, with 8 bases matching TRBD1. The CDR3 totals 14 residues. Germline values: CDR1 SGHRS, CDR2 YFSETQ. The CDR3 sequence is CASARQGNTGGLFF. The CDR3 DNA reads TGCGCCAGCGCTAGACAGGGGAACACCGGGGGGCTGTTTTTT. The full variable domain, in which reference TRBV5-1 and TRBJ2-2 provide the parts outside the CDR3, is KAGVTQTPRYLIKTRGQQVTLSCSPISGHRSVSWYQQTPGQGLQFLFEYFSETQRNKGNFPGRFSGRQFSNSRSEMNVSTLELGDSALYLCASARQGNTGGLFFGEGSRLTVL.

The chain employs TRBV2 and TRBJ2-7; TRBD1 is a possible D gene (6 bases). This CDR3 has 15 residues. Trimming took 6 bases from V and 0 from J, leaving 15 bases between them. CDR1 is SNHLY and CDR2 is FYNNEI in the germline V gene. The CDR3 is CASSATGLSSYEQYF. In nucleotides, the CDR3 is TGTGCCAGCAGCGCGACAGGTTTGAGCTCCTACGAGCAGTACTTC.

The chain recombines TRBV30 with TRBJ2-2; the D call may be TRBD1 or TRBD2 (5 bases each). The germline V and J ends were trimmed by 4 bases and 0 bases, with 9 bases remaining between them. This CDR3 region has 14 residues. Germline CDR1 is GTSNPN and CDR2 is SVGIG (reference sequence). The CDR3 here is CAWKGTANTGELFF. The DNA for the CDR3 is TGTGCCTGGAAAGGGACGGCGAACACCGGGGAGCTGTTTTTT. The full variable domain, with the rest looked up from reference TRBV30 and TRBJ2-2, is SQTIHQWPATLVQPVGSPLSLECTVEGTSNPNLYWYRQAAGRGLQLLFYSVGIGQISSEVPQNLSASRPQDRQFILSSKKLLLSDSGFYLCAWKGTANTGELFFGEGSRLTVL.

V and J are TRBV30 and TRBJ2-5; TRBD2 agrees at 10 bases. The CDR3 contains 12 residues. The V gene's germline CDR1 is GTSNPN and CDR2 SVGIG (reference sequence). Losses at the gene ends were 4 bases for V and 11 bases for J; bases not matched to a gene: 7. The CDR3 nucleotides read TGTGCCTGGACGGGTAGCGGGGGGCTACAGTACTTC. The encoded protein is CAWTGSGGLQYF.

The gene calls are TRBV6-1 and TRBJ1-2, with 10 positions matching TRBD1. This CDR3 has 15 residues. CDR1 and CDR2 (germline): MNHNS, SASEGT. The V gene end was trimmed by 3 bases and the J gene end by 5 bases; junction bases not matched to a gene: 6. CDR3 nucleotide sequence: TGTGCCAGCAGTGACGAGGGACAGGGGAGGTATGGCTACACCTTC. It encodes CASSDEGQGRYGYTF.

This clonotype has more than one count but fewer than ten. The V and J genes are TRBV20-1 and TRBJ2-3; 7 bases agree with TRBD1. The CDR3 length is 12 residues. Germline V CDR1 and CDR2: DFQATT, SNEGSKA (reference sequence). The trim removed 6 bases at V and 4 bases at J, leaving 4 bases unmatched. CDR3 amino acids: CSAPTGSDTQYF. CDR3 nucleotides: TGCAGTGCCCCGACAGGGTCAGATACGCAGTATTTT.

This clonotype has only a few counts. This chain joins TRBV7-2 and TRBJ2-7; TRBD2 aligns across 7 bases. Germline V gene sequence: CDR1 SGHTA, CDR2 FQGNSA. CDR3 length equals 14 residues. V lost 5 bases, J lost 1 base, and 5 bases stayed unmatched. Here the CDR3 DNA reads TGTGCCAGCAGCCAATTCGGGGGGTCCTACGAGCAGTACTTC. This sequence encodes CASSQFGGSYEQYF.

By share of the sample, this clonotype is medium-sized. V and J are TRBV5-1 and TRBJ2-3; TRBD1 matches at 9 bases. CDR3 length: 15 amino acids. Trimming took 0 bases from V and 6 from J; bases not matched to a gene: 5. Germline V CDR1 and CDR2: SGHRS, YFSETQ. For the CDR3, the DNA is TGCGCCAGCAGCTTGGGGGACAGGGCGCGGGATACGCAGTATTTT. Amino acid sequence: CASSLGDRARDTQYF.